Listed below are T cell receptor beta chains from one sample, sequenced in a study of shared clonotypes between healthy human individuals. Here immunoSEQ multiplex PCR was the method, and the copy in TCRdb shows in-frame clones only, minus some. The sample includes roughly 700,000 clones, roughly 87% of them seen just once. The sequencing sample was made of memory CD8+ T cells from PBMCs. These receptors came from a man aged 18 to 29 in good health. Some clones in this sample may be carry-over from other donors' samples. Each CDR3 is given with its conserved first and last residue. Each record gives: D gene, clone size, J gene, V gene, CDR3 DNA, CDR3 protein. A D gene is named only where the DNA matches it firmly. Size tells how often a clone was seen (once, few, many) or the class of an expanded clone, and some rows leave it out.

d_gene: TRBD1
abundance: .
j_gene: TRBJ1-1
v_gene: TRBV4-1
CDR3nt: TGCGCCAGCAGCCAAGCCACCCCCCCGGGACAGAGGAACACTGAAGCTTTCTTT
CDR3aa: CASSQATPPGQRNTEAFF

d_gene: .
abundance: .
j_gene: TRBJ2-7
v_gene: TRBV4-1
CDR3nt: TGCGCCAGCAGCCTTCGGGCGGGGAGCGAGCAGTACTTC
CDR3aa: CASSLRAGSEQYF

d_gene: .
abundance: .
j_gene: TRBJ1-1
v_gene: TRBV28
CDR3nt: TGTGCCAGCAGTCCATTACAAGACCAATCGATCACTGAAGCTTTCTTT
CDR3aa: CASSPLQDQSITEAFF

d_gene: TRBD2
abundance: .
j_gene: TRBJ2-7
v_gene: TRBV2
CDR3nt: TGTGCCAGCGGAGGGAGGGATTCCTACGAGCAGTACTTC
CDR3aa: CASGGRDSYEQYF

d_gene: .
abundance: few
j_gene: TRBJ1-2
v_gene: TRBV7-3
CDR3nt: TGTGCCAGCAGCTGGAATCACAGGGCTTCAGGGGGCTACACCTTC
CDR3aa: CASSWNHRASGGYTF

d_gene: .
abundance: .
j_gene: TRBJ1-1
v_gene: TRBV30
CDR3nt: TGTGCCTGGAGCAACCTCCTGACAGCTACTCCACTCGAAGCTTTCTTT
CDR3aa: CAWSNLLTATPLEAFF

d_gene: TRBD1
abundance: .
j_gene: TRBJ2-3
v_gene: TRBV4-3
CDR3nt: TGCGCCAGCAGCCGGAACAGGGGGCGTACCGGCACGACGCAGTATTTT
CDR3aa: CASSRNRGRTGTTQYF

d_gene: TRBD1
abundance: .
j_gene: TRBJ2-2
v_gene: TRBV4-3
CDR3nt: TGCGCCAGCAACCCCGACAGGGGAGTTGACCTGAACACCGGGGAGCTGTTTTTT
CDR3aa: CASNPDRGVDLNTGELFF

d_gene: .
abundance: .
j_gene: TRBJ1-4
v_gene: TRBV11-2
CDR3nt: TGTGCCAGCTCAGAGGGTGAAAAACTGTTTTTT
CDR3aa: CASSEGEKLFF

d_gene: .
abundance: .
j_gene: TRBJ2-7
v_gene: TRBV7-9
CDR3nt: TGTGCCAGCAGCGGAGGACACTTCTACGAGCAGTACTTC
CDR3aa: CASSGGHFYEQYF

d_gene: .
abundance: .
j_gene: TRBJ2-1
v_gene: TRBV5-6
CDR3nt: TGTGCCAGCAGCTTACCAAACAATGAGCAGTTCTTC
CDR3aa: CASSLPNNEQFF

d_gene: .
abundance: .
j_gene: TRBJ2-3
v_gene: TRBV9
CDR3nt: TGTGCCAGCAGCGTAGCGAGGGTCGATACGCAGTATTTT
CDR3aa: CASSVARVDTQYF

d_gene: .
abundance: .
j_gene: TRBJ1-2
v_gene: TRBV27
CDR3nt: TGTGCCAGCAGTCCGGCCTCCCTCTATGGCTACACCTTC
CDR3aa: CASSPASLYGYTF

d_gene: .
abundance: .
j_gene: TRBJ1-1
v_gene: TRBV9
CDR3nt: TGTGCCAGCAGCGTACAAGGAGGAACGGCGGGGATGAACACTGAAGCTTTCTTT
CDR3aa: CASSVQGGTAGMNTEAFF

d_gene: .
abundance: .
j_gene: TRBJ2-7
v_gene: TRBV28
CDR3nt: TGTGCCAGCAGTTATCCAGGCTACGAGCAGTACTTC
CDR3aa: CASSYPGYEQYF

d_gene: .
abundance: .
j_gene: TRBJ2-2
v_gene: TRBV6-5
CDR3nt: TGTGCCAGCAGTTACGGAACAGACCCGAACACCGGGGAGCTGTTTTTT
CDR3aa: CASSYGTDPNTGELFF

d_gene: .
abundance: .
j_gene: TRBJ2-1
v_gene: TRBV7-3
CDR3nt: TGTGCCAGCAGTTACAACGGAAATGAGCAGTTCTTC
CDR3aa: CASSYNGNEQFF

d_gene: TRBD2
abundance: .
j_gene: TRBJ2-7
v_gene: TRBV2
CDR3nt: TGTGCCAGCAGACCCGAATGGACTAGCTTCGATATCTACGAGCAGTACTTC
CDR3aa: CASRPEWTSFDIYEQYF

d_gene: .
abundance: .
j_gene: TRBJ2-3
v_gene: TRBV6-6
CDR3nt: TGTGCCAGCAGTTTTAGGGTTCCATTGGGCACAGATACGCAGTATTTT
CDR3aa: CASSFRVPLGTDTQYF

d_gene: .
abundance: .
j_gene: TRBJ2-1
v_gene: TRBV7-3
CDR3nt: TGTGCCAGCAGCTCGTCAGGGGAGCGAGAGCAGTTCTTC
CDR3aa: CASSSSGEREQFF

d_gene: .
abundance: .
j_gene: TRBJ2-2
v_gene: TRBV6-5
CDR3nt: TGTGCCAGCAGTTGGGCAATTGTGACGAACACCGGGGAGCTGTTTTTT
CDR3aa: CASSWAIVTNTGELFF

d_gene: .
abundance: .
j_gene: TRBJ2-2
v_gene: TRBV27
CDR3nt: TGTGCCAGCAGTCCTGGAGTGACCGGGGAGCTGTTTTTT
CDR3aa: CASSPGVTGELFF

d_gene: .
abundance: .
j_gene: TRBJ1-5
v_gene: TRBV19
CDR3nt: TGTGCCAGTAGAAAACAGGGTAATCAGCCCCAGCATTTT
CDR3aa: CASRKQGNQPQHF

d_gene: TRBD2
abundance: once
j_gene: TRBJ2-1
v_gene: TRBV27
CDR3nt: TGTGCCAGCAGTGTCTCTGAGGGACTAGGCTACAATGAGCGGTTCTTC
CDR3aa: CASSVSEGLGYNERFF

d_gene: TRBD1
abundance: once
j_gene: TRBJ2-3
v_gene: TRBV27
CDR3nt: TGTGCCAGCAGACCGGGACAGGGGGTGGCAGATACGCAGTATTTT
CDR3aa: CASRPGQGVADTQYF

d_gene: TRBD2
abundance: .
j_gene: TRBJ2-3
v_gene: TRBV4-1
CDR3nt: TGCGCCAGCAGCCAAGAAAGGAGACTAGCGGAAACCACAGATACGCAGTATTTT
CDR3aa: CASSQERRLAETTDTQYF

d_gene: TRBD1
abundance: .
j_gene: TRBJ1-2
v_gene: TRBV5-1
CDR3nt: TGCGCCAGCAGCACGGAACAGGGGGGTGACTATGGCTACACCTTC
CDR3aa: CASSTEQGGDYGYTF

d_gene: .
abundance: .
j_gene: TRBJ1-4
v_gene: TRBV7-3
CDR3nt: TGTGCCAGCAGTTCGCGCTTCTCTTGGCAGCTTTTT
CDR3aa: CASSSRFSWQLF

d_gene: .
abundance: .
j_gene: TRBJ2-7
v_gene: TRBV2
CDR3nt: TGTGCCAGCAGTGAAGCGCCCCCGGGAGAAGGTGGAGAGCAGTACTTC
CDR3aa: CASSEAPPGEGGEQYF

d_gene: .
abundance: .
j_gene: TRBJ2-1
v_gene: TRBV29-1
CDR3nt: TGCAGCGTTGATTCCCGCGGGAATGAGCAGTTCTTC
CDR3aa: CSVDSRGNEQFF

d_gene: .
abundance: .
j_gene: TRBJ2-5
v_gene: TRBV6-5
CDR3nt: TGTGCCAGCAGTTACGTCTCACACGGGGAGACCCAGTACTTC
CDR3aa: CASSYVSHGETQYF

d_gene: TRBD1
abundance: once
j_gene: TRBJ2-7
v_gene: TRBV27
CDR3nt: TGTGCCAGCAGTTTACTACAGGGGGCGCGAGAGCAGTACTTC
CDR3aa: CASSLLQGAREQYF

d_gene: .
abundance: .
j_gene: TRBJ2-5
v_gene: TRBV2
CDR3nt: TGTGCCAGCAGTCCTAGGGGCGGGGAGACCCAGTACTTC
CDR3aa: CASSPRGGETQYF

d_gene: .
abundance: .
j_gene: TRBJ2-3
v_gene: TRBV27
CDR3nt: TGTGCCAGCAGTTCAGACATCGGCGGGGAAGGCACAGATACGCAGTATTTT
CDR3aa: CASSSDIGGEGTDTQYF

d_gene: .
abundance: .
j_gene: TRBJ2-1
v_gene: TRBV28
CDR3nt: TGTGCCAGCAGGCCCCCGCCGGGGGACTACAATGAGCAGTTCTTC
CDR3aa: CASRPPPGDYNEQFF

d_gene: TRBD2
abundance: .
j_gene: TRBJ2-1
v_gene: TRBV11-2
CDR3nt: TGTGCCAGCAGCCCACCTACCGGGAGGTACAATGAGCAGTTCTTC
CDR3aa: CASSPPTGRYNEQFF

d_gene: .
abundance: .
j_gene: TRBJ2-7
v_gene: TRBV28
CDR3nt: TGTGCCAGCAGTTGGCGCACGAAGGGGACATTCGCCTACGAGCAGTACTTC
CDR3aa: CASSWRTKGTFAYEQYF

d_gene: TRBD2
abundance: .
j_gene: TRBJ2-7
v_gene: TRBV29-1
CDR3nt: TGCAGCGTTGAATGGGAGAACGGGGGGTACGAGCAGTACTTC
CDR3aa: CSVEWENGGYEQYF

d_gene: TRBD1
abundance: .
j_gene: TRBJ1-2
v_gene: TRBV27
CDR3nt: TGTGCCAGCAGTCCCGAGACAGGGGGCACCGACTATGGCTACACCTTC
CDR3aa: CASSPETGGTDYGYTF

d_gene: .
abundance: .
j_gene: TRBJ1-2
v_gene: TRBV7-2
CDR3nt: TGTGCCAGCAGCCTCCTCGAGAACATCGGGGTCACTAACTATGGTGGCTACACCTTC
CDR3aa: CASSLLENIGVTNYGGYTF

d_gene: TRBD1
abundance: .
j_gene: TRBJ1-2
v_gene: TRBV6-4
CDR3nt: TGTGCCAGCAGTGACTCCGGACAGGCGGGTGGCTACACCTTC
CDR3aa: CASSDSGQAGGYTF

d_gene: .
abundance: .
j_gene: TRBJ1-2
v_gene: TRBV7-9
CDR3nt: TGTGCCAGCAGCTTAGCGGGGGGTCTCTATGGCTACACCTTC
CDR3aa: CASSLAGGLYGYTF

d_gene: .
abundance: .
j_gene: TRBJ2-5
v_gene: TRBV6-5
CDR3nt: TGTGCCAGCAGACGCGGGGCGCCACAAGAGACCCAGTACTTC
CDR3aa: CASRRGAPQETQYF

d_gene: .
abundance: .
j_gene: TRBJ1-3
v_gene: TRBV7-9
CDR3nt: TGTGCCAGCAGCGGCCCGGGGGGGCGCGAAAACACCATATATTTT
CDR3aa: CASSGPGGRENTIYF

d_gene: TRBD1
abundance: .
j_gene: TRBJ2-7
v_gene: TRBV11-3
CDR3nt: TGTGCCAGCAGCTTTTTGACAGGGGGTATGGACGAGCAGTACTTC
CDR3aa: CASSFLTGGMDEQYF

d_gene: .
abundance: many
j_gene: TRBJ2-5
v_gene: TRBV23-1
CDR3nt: TGCGCCAGCAGTCACCGCCTGCGCCAAGAGACCCAGTACTTC
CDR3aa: CASSHRLRQETQYF

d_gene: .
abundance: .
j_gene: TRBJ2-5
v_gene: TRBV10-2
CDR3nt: TGCGCCAGCAGTGACGGAGGGGAGACCCAGTACTTC
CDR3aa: CASSDGGETQYF

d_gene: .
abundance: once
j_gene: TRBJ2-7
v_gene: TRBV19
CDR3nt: TGTGCCAGTAGTATCCTGACCCGCAGGGGTAGCGTTTGGAGGGACGAGCAGTACTTC
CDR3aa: CASSILTRRGSVWRDEQYF

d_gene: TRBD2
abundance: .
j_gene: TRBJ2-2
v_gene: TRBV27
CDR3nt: TGTGCCATCCCCTTAGGGCGGGAGGGCCGGACCGGGGAGCTGTTTTTT
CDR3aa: CAIPLGREGRTGELFF

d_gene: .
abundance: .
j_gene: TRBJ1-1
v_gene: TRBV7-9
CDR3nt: TGTGCCAGCAGCTTAGGGGGCGAGGTCACTGAAGCTTTCTTT
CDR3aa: CASSLGGEVTEAFF

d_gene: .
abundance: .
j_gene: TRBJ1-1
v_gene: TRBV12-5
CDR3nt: TGTGCTAGTGGAACCGGGCCGACTGAAGCTTTCTTT
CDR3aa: CASGTGPTEAFF

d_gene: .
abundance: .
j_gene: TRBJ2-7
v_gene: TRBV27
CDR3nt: TGTGCCAGCAGTTTCTCGGACTCTTCCTACGAGCAGTACTTC
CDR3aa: CASSFSDSSYEQYF

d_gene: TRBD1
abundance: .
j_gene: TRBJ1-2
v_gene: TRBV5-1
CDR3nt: TGCGCCAGCAGCCAGGAAGGGGGCCGGATGGGTGGCTACACCTTC
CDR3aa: CASSQEGGRMGGYTF

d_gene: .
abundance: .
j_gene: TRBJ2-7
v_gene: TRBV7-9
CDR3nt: TGTGCCAGCAGCACCCCTTGGACGGGGAGCTCCTACGAGCAGTACTTC
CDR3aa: CASSTPWTGSSYEQYF

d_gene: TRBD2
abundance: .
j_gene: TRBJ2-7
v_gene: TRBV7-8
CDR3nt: TGTGCCAGCAGCTTAGCCCTCGGACTAGCGGGGATGGTCGAGCAGTACTTC
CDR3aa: CASSLALGLAGMVEQYF

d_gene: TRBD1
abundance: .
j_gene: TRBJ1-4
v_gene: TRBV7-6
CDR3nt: TGTGCCAGCAGCCCAGAACAGGGGGCAGGGGAAAAACTGTTTTTT
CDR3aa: CASSPEQGAGEKLFF

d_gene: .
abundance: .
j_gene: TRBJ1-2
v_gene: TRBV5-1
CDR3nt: TGCGCCAGCAGCATGACAGAGGCAAATTCCTATGGCTACACCTTC
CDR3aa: CASSMTEANSYGYTF